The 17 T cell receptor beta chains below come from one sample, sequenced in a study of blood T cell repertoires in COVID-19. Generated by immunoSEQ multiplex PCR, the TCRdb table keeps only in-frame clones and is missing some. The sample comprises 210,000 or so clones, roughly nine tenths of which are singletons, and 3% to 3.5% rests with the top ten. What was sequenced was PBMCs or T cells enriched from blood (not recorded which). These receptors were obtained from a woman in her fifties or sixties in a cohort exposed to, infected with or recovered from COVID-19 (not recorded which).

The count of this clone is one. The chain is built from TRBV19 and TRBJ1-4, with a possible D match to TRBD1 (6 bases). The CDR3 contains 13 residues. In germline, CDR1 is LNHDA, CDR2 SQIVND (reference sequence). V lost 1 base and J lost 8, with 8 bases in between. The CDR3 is CASSIGTDEKLFF. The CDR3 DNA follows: TGTGCCAGTAGTATAGGGACAGACGAAAAACTGTTTTTT.

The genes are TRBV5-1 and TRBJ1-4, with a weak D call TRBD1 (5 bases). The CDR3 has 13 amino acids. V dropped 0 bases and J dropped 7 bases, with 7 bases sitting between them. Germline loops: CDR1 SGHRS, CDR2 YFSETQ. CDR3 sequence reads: CASSLVTAEKLFF. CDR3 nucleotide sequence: TGCGCCAGCAGCTTGGTGACAGCTGAAAAACTGTTTTTT.

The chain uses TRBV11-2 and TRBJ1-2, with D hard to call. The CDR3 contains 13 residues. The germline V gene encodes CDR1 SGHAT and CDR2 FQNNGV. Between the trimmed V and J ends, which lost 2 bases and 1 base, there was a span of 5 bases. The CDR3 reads CASSLNSNYGYTF. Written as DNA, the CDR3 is TGTGCCAGCAGCTTAAACAGTAACTATGGCTACACCTTC.

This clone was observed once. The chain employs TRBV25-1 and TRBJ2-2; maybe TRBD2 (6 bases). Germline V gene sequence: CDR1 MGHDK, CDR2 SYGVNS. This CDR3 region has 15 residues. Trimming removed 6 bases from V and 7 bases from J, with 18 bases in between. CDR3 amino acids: CASSSGGAFRGELFF. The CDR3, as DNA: TGTGCCAGCAGCAGCGGCGGGGCATTTCGCGGGGAGCTGTTTTTT.

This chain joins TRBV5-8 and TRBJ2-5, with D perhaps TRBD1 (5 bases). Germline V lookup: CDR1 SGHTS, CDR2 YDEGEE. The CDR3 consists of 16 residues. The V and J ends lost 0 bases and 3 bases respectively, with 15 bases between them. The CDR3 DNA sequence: TGTGCCAGCAGCTTGGTGAGGTTAGGGGAAGAAGAGACCCAGTACTTC. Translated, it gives CASSLVRLGEEETQYF.

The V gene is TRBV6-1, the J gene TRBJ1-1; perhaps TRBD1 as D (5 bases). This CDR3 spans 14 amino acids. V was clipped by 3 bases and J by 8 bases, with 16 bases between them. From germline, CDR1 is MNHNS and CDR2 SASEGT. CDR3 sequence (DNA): TGTGCCAGCAGTGATGGGACTTCCCCGGCCGAAGCTTTCTTT. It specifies CASSDGTSPAEAFF.

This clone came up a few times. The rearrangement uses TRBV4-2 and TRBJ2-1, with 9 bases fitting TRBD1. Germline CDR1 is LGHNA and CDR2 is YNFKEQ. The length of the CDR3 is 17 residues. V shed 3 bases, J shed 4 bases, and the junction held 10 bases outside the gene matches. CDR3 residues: CASSQYPGQGIYNEQFF. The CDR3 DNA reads TGTGCCAGCAGCCAGTACCCGGGACAGGGAATATACAATGAGCAGTTCTTC.

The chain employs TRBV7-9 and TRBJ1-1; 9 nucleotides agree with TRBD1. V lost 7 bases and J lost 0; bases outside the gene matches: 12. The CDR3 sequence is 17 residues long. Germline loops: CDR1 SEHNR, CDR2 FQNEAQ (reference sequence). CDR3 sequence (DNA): TGTGCCAGCACCCCACCGGGACAGGGCTTCATGAACACTGAAGCTTTCTTT. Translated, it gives CASTPPGQGFMNTEAFF.

The CDR3 is CAISTQGNDYGYTF. CDR3 bases: TGTGCCATCAGTACACAGGGGAATGACTATGGCTACACCTTC. The rearrangement links TRBV10-3 to TRBJ1-2; 7 positions agree with TRBD1. With V trimmed by 5 bases and J by 3 bases, 6 bases remained unmatched. The CDR3 length is 14 residues. CDR1 ENHRY and CDR2 SYGVKD come from the germline V gene.

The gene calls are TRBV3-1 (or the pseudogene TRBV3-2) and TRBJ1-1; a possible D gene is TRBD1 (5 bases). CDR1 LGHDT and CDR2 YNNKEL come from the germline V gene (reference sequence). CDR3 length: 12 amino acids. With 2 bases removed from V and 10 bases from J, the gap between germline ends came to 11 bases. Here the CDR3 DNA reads TGTGCCAGCAGCCAACAGGGAGGTGGAGCTTTCTTT. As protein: CASSQQGGGAFF.

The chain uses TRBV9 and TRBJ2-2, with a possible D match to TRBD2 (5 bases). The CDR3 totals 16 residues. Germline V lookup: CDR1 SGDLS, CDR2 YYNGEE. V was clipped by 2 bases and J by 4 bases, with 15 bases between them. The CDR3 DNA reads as TGTGCCAGCAGCGTTGGCCCGACGGGGAGCACCGGGGAGCTGTTTTTT. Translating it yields CASSVGPTGSTGELFF.

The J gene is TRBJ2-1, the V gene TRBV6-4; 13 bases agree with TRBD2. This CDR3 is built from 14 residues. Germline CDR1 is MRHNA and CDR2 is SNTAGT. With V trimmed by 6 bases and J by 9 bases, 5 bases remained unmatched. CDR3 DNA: TGTGCCAGCAGAACTAGCGGGGGGGCCTTTGAGCAGTTCTTC. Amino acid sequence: CASRTSGGAFEQFF.

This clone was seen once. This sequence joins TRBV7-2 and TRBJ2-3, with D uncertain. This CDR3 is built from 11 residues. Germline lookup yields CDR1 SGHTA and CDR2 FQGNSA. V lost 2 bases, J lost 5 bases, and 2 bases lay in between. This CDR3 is CASSLRDTQYF. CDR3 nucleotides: TGTGCCAGCAGCTTACGAGATACGCAGTATTTT.

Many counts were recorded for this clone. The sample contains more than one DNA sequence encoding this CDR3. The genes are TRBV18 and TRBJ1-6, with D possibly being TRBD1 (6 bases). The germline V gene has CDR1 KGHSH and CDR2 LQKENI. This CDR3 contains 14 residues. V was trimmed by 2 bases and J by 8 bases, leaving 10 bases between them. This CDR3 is CASSPTQGDSPLHF. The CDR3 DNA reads TGTGCCAGCTCACCAACACAGGGCGATTCACCCCTCCACTTT. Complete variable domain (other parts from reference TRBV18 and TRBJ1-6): NAGVMQNPRHLVRRRGQEARLRCSPMKGHSHVYWYRQLPEEGLKFMVYLQKENIIDESGMPKERFSAEFPKEGPSILRIQQVVRGDSAAYFCASSPTQGDSPLHFGNGTRLTVT.

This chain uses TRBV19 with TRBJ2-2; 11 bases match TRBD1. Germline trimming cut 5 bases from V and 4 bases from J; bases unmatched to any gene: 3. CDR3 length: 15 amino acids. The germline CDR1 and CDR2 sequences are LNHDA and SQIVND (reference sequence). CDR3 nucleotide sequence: TGTGCCAGTAGTCGGGACAGGGGGACCACCGGGGAGCTGTTTTTT. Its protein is CASSRDRGTTGELFF. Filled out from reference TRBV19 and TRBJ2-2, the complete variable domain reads DGGITQSPKYLFRKEGQNVTLSCEQNLNHDAMYWYRQDPGQGLRLIYYSQIVNDFQKGDIAEGYSVSREKKESFPLTVTSAQKNPTAFYLCASSRDRGTTGELFFGEGSRLTVL.

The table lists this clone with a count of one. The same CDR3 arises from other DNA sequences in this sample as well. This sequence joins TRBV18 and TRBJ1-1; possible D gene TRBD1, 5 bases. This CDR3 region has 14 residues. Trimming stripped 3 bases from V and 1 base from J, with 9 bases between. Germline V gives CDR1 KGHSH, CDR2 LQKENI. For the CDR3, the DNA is TGTGCCAGCTCACCGCTAGACAGGAACACTGAAGCTTTCTTT. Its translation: CASSPLDRNTEAFF.

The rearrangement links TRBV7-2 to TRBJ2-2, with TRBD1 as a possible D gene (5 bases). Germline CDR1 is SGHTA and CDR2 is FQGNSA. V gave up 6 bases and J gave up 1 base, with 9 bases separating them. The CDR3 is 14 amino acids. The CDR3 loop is CASRQGENTGELFF. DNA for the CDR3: TGTGCCAGCAGACAAGGGGAGAACACCGGGGAGCTGTTTTTT.